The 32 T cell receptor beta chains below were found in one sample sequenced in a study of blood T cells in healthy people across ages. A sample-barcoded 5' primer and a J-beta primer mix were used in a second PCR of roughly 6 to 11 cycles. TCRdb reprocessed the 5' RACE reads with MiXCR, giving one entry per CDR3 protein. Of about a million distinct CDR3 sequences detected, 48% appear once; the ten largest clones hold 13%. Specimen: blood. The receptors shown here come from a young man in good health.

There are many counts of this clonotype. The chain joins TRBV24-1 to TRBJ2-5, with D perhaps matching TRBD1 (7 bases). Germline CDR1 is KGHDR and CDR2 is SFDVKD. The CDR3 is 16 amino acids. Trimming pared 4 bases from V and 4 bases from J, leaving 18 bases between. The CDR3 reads CATSDPTGRFRETQYF. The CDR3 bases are TGTGCCACCAGTGACCCGACAGGGAGGTTCCGAGAGACCCAGTACTTC.

The CDR3 spells CASIRTGEHNEQFF. DNA of the CDR3: TGTGCCAGCATTCGAACGGGGGAACACAATGAGCAGTTCTTC. V usage is TRBV6-5 and J usage is TRBJ2-1; weak D call: TRBD2 (6 bases). The V end lost 7 bases, the J end lost 5 bases, and 15 bases lay between the germline ends. Germline V gene lookup returns CDR1 MNHEY and CDR2 SVGAGI. The CDR3 length is 14 residues.

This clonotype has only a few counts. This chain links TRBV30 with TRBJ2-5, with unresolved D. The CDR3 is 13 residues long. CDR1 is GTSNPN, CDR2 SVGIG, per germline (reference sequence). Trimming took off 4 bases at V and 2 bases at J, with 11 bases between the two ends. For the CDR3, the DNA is TGTGCCTGGACCAATGGGTTTCAAGAGACCCAGTACTTC. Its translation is CAWTNGFQETQYF.

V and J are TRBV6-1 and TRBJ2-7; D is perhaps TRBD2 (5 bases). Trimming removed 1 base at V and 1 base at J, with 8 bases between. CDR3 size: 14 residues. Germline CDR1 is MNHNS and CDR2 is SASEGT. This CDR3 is CASSEDRGSYEQYF. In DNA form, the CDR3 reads TGTGCCAGCAGTGAAGACCGGGGTTCCTACGAGCAGTACTTC.

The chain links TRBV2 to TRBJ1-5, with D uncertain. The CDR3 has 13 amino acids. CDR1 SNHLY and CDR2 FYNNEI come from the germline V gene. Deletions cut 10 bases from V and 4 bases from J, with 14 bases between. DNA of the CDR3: TGTGCCACCGCTATCCAGGTGAATCAGCCCCAGCATTTT. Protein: CATAIQVNQPQHF.

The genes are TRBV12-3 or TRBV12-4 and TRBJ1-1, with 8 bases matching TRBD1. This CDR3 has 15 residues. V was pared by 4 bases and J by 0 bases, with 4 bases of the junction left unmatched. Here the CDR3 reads CASSWDRNLNTEAFF. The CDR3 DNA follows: TGTGCCAGCAGTTGGGACAGGAACTTGAACACTGAAGCTTTCTTT.

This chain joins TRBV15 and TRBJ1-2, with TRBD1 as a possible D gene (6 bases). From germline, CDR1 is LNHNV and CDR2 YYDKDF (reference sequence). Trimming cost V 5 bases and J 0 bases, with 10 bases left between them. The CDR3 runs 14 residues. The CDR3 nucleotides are TGTGCCACCAGCGGGGCAGGGGCTAACTATGGCTACACCTTC. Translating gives CATSGAGANYGYTF.

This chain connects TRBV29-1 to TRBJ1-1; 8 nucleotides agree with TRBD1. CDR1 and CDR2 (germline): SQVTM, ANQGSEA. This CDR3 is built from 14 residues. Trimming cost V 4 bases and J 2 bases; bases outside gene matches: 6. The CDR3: CSVGWTGPNTEAFF. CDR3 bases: TGCAGCGTTGGATGGACAGGGCCTAACACTGAAGCTTTCTTT.

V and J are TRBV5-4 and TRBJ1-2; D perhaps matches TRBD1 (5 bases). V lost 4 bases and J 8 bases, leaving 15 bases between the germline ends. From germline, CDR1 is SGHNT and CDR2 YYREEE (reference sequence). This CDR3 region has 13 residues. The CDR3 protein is CASSLRGNLGYTF. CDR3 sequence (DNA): TGTGCCAGCAGCCTACGGGGGAATTTGGGCTACACCTTC.

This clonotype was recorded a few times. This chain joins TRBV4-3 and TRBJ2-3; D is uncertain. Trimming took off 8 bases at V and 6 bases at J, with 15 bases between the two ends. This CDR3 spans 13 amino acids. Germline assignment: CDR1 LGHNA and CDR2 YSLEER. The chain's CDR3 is CASSASMGDTQYF. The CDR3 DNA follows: TGCGCCAGCTCTGCCTCAATGGGGGATACGCAGTATTTT.

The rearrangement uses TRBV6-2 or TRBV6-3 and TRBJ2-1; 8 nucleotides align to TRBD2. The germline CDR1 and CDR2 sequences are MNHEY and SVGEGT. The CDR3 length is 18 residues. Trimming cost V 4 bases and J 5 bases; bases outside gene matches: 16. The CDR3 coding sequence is TGTGCCAGCAGTTTCCTCCGGTCTAGCGGGCTCCGGAACAATGAGCAGTTCTTC. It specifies CASSFLRSSGLRNNEQFF.

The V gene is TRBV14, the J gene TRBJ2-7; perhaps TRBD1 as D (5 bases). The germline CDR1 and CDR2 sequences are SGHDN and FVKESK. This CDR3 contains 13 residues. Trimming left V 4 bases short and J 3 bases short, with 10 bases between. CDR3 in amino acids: CASSLGAVYEQYF. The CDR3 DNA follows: TGTGCCAGCAGCCTAGGGGCTGTCTACGAGCAGTACTTC.

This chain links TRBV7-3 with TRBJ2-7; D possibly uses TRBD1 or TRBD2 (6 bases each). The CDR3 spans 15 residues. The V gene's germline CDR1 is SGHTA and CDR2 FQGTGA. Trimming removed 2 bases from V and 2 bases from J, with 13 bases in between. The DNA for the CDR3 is TGTGCCAGCAGCTTATTCCCGGGGGACACCTACGAGCAGTACTTC. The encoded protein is CASSLFPGDTYEQYF.

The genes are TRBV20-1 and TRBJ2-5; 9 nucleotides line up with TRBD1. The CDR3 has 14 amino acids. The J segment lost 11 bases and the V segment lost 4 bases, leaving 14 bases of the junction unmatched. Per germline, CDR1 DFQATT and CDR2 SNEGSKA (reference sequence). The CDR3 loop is CSATRDRDSREQYF. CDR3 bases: TGCAGTGCTACCAGGGACAGGGATTCTAGGGAGCAGTACTTC.

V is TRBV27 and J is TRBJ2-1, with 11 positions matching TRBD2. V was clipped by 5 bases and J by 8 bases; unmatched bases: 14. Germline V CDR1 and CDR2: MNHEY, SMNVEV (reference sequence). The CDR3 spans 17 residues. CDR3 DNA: TGTGCCAGCAGTAATCCTAGCGGGGGGTCTCATCGGCATGAGCAGTTCTTC. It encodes CASSNPSGGSHRHEQFF.

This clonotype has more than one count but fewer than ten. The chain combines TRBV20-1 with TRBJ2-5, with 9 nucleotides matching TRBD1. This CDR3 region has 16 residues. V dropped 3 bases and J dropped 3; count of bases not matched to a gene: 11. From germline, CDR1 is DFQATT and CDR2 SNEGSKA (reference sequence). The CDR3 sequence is CSASGQGMGGKETQYF. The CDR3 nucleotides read TGCAGTGCTAGTGGACAGGGGATGGGTGGGAAAGAGACCCAGTACTTC.

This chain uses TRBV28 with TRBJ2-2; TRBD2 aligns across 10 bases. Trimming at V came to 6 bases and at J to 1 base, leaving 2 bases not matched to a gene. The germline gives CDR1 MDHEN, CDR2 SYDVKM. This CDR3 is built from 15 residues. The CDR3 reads CASRLAGKNTGELFF. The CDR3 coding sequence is TGTGCCAGCAGACTAGCGGGAAAGAACACCGGGGAGCTGTTTTTT.

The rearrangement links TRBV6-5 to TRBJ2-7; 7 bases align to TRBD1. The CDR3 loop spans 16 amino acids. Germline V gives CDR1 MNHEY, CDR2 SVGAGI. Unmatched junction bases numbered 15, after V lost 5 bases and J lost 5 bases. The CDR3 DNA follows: TGTGCCAGCAGTACCCTAGTGGACAGGCCTGGGAACGAGCAGTACTTC. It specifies CASSTLVDRPGNEQYF.

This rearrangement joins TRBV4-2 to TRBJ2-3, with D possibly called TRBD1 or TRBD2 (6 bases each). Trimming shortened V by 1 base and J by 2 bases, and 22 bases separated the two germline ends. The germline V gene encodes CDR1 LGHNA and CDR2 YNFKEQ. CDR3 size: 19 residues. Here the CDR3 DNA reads TGTGCCAGCAGCCAAGGTGTGCGGGGACACCCCCCTCTCACAGATACGCAGTATTTT. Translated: CASSQGVRGHPPLTDTQYF.

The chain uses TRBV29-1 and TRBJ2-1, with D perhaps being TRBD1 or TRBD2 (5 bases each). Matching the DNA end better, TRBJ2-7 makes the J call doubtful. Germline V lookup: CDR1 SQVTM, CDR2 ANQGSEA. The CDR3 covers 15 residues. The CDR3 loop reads CSVDGTDYPYNEQYF. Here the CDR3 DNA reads TGCAGCGTTGATGGGACCGATTATCCCTACAATGAGCAGTACTTC.

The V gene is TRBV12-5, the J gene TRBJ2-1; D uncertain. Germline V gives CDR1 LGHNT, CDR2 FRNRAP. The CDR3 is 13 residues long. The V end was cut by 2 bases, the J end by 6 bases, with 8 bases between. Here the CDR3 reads CASGLSEFNEQFF. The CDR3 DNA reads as TGTGCTAGTGGTTTGTCTGAATTCAATGAGCAGTTCTTC.

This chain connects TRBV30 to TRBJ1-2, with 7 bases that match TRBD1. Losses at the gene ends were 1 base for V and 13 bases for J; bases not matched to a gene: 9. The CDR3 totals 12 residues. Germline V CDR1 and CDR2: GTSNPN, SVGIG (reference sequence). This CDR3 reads CAWSADRSAGTF. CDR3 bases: TGTGCCTGGAGTGCGGACAGGTCGGCTGGCACCTTC.

In DNA form, the CDR3 reads TGTGCCAGCGGCCAGGCCTCTAGATCCTACGAGCAGTACTTC. As protein: CASGQASRSYEQYF. The chain carries TRBV28 and TRBJ2-7; D remains ambiguous. The CDR3 covers 14 residues. V was clipped by 8 bases and J by 1 base, with 15 bases between them. Germline V lookup: CDR1 MDHEN, CDR2 SYDVKM.

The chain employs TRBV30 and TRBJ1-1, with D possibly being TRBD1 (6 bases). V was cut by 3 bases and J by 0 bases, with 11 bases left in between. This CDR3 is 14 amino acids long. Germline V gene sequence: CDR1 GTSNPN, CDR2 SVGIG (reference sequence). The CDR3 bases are TGTGCCTGGAGCATGACAGGACTGAACACTGAAGCTTTCTTT. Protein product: CAWSMTGLNTEAFF.

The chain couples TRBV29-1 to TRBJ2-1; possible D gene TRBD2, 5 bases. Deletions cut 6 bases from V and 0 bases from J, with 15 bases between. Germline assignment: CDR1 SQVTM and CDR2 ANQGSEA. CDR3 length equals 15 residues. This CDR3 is CSVEMTGSSYNEQFF. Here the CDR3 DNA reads TGCAGCGTAGAAATGACGGGAAGCTCCTACAATGAGCAGTTCTTC.

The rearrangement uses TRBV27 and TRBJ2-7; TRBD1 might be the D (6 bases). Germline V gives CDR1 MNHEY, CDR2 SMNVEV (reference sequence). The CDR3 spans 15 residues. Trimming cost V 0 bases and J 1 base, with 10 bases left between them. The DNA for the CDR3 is TGTGCCAGCAGTTTATCTGCTGACAGGTCCTACGAGCAGTACTTC. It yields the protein CASSLSADRSYEQYF.

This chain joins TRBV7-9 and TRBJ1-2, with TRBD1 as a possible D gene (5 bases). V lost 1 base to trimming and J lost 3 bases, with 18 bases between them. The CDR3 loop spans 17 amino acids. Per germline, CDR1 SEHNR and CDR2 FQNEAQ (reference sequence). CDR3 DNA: TGTGCCAGCAGCTTAGTCACCCCGGGACTCGAGGACTATGGCTACACCTTC. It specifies CASSLVTPGLEDYGYTF.

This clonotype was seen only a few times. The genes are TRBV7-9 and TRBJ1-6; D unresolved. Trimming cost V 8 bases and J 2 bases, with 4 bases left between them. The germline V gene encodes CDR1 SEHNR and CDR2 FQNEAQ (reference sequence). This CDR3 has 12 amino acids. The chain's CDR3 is CASDAYNSPLHF. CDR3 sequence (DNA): TGTGCCAGCGACGCCTATAATTCACCCCTCCACTTT.

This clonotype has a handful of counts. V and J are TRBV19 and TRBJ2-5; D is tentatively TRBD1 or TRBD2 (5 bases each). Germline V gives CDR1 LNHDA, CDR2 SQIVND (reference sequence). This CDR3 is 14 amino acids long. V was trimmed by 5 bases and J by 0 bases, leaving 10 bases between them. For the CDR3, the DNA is TGTGCCAGTAGTGAGGGACGGAACCAAGAGACCCAGTACTTC. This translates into CASSEGRNQETQYF.

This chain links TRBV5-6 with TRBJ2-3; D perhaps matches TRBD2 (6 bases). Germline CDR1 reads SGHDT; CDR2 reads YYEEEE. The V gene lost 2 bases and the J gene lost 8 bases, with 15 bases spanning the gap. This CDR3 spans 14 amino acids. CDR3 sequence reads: CASSFTGTGLTQYF. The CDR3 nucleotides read TGTGCCAGCAGCTTTACCGGGACGGGACTTACGCAGTATTTT.

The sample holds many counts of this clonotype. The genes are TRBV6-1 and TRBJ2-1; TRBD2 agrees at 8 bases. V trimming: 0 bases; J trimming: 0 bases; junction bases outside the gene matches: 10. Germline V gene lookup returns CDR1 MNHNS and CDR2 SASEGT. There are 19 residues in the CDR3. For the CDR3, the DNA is TGTGCCAGCAGTGAAGCCAGGAGTAGCGGGGCCGGCTCCTACAATGAGCAGTTCTTC. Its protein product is CASSEARSSGAGSYNEQFF.

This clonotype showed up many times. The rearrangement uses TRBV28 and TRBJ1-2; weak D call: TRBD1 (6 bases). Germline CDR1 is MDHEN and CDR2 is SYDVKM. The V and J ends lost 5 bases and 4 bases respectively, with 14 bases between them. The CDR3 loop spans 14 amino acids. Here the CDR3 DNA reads TGTGCCAGCAGTACTAAACAGGGCCGCTATGGCTACACCTTC. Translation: CASSTKQGRYGYTF.